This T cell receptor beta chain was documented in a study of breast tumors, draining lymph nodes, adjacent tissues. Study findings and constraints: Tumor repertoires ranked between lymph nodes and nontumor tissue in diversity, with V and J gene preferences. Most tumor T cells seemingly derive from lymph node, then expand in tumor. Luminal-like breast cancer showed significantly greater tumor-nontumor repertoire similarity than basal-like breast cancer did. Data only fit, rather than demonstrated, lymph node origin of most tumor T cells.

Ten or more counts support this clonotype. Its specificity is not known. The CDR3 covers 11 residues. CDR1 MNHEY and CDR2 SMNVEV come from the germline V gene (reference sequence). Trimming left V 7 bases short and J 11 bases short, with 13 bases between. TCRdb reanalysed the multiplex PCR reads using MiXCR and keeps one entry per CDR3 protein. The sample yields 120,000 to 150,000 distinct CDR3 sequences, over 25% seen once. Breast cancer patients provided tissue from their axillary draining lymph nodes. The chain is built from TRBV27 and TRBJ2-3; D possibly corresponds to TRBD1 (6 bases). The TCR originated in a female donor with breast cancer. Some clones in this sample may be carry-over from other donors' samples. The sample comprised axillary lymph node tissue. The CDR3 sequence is CASTQGIKQYF. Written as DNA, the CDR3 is TGTGCCAGCACCCAGGGGATCAAGCAGTATTTT.